The 3 T cell receptor beta chains below come from one sample, sequenced in a study of T cell responses to AZD1222 COVID-19 vaccine (dated by TCRdb to the early 2020s). The library was produced with the immunoSEQ multiplex PCR assay. TCRdb holds this immuneACCESS table with in-frame rearrangements only. Some clones are missing; in checked studies, unresolved V genes explain under half, and the rest has no known cause. This sample has 60,000 or so clones in its table, and 80% to 90% of those were observed once. The ten biggest clones cover 20% of the sample. The label giving this sample's time point can be read as: baseline before first vaccination. Sample: peripheral blood, taken on day 0 of AZD1222 vaccination. These receptor sequences come from an adult in good health.

DNA for the CDR3: TGTGCCAGCAGCCAAGGGGGGAGATGGGAGACCCAGTACTTC. Translated: CASSQGGRWETQYF. This chain connects TRBV27 to TRBJ2-5, with D perhaps given as TRBD1 or TRBD2 (6 bases each). Germline values: CDR1 MNHEY, CDR2 SMNVEV (reference sequence). This CDR3 has 14 amino acids. Trimming stripped 6 bases from V and 5 bases from J, with 16 bases between.

This clone has just a few counts. The CDR3 bases are TGTGCCAGCAGGCGGACAGGGAGGAACACTGAAGCTTTCTTT. Translating gives CASRRTGRNTEAFF. The V and J genes are TRBV11-3 and TRBJ1-1; 8 bases match TRBD1. Per the germline V gene, CDR1 is SGHNT and CDR2 is YENEEA. This CDR3 is 14 amino acids long. Trimming took 6 bases from V and 1 from J; bases not matched to a gene: 4.

This chain links TRBV10-3 with TRBJ1-1; 10 nucleotides match TRBD1. Germline trimming cut 10 bases from V and 3 bases from J; bases unmatched to any gene: 2. The CDR3 totals 12 residues. CDR1 is ENHRY, CDR2 SYGVKD, per germline. CDR3 sequence: CATGTGDTEAFF. The CDR3 DNA reads TGTGCCACCGGGACAGGGGACACTGAAGCTTTCTTT.